This T cell receptor beta chain originates from a study of Graves' ophthalmopathy and Graves' hyperthyroidism. The CDR3 length is 15 residues. In germline, CDR1 is SNHLY, CDR2 FYNNEI. Trimming pared 5 bases from V and 2 bases from J, leaving 14 bases between. Points on this clonotype: Its cognate antigen is unknown.

Amplifying from RNA transcripts, the study obtained TCR beta CDR3 regions. A first-round RT-PCR used HTBI primers, followed by a second-round multiplex PCR. Using its own MiXCR run on the multiplex PCR reads, TCRdb lists one record per CDR3 protein. The repertoire has some 750,000 distinct CDR3 sequences, roughly 40% of them found once; the top ten carry 44%. Study-wide results and caveats: A classifier, a 13-signature model, separated ophthalmopathy from stable hyperthyroidism with about 88% sensitivity and about 83% specificity.

V and J are TRBV2 and TRBJ2-3, with TRBD1 as a possible D gene (6 bases). The origin of this receptor is an adult man with Graves' ophthalmopathy. The source material was peripheral blood. The chain's CDR3 is CASSHREDNTDTQYF. The CDR3, as DNA: TGTGCCAGCAGTCACAGGGAAGATAACACAGATACGCAGTATTTT.